One and the same sample provided the 32 T cell receptor beta chains below, sequenced in a study of shared clonotypes between healthy human individuals. CD45RO-negative CD8 cells positively selected for CCR7 made up the naive population, which excluded terminally differentiated effector memory CD45RA+ cells. The repertoire was sequenced with immunoSEQ multiplex PCR; TCRdb's copy has only in-frame clones and lacks some. Of 550,000 to 600,000 clones listed, roughly 98% were seen once; the top ten hold 0.3%. Sequencing used naive CD8+ T cells sorted from blood. These receptors were obtained from a man younger than 40 in good health.

V gene TRBV29-1 combines with J gene TRBJ1-2; the D gene is possibly TRBD1 (5 bases). Trimming removed 6 bases at V and 4 bases at J, with 9 bases between. The CDR3 extends over 11 amino acids. In germline, CDR1 is SQVTM, CDR2 ANQGSEA. The CDR3 region has the DNA TGCAGCGTGGGACGGAGCTATGGCTACACCTTC. Translating gives CSVGRSYGYTF. Looking up the rest from reference TRBV29-1 and TRBJ1-2 gives the full variable domain: SAVISQKPSRDICQRGTSLTIQCQVDSQVTMMFWYRQQPGQSLTLIATANQGSEATYESGFVIDKFPISRPNLTFSTLTVSNMSPEDSSIYLCSVGRSYGYTFGSGTRLTVV.

The chain combines TRBV11-2 with TRBJ2-7; no clear D. The germline V gene has CDR1 SGHAT and CDR2 FQNNGV. This CDR3 spans 12 amino acids. The V end lost 1 base, the J end lost 3 bases, and 4 bases lay between the germline ends. CDR3 sequence (DNA): TGTGCCAGCAGCTTAGGATTCTACGAGCAGTACTTC. Translated: CASSLGFYEQYF.

This clone has just one count. The chain uses TRBV28 and TRBJ1-3, with 7 bases aligning to TRBD1. The CDR3 is made up of 14 amino acids. Germline CDR1 reads MDHEN; CDR2 reads SYDVKM. V shed 5 bases and J 3 bases; nucleotides not matched to a gene: 4. The DNA of the CDR3 is TGTGCCAGCAGTCCCTGGACAGGTGGAAACACCATATATTTT. It yields the protein CASSPWTGGNTIYF. Complete variable domain (other parts from reference TRBV28 and TRBJ1-3): DVKVTQSSRYLVKRTGEKVFLECVQDMDHENMFWYRQDPGLGLRLIYFSYDVKMKEKGDIPEGYSVSREKKERFSLILESASTNQTSMYLCASSPWTGGNTIYFGEGSWLTVV.

This clone was detected once. V gene TRBV9 combines with J gene TRBJ2-3, with D possibly TRBD2 on 6 matching bases. This CDR3 has 16 residues. Looked up from germline, CDR1 is SGDLS and CDR2 is YYNGEE. The germline V and J ends were trimmed by 4 bases and 0 bases, with 15 bases remaining between them. The CDR3 loop is CASSPGLSSSTDTQYF. For the CDR3, the DNA is TGTGCCAGCAGCCCCGGACTATCTTCTAGCACAGATACGCAGTATTTT. Using reference TRBV9 and TRBJ2-3 for the parts outside the CDR3, the full variable domain is DSGVTQTPKHLITATGQRVTLRCSPRSGDLSVYWYQQSLDQGLQFLIQYYNGEERAKGNILERFSAQQFPDLHSELNLSSLELGDSALYFCASSPGLSSSTDTQYFGPGTRLTVL.

The chain couples TRBV9 to TRBJ2-7, with TRBD2 identical over 9 bases. This CDR3 has 14 residues. Germline CDR1 and CDR2: SGDLS and YYNGEE. The ends lost 3 bases at V and 5 bases at J; junction bases unmatched: 6. CDR3 sequence reads: CASSAGLALHEQYF. In DNA form, the CDR3 reads TGTGCCAGCAGCGCGGGACTAGCCCTCCACGAGCAGTACTTC.

The chain links TRBV5-5 to TRBJ1-5, with D possibly being TRBD1 (6 bases). Per germline, CDR1 SGHKS and CDR2 YYEKEE (reference sequence). Trimming shortened V by 4 bases and J by 7 bases, and 27 bases separated the two germline ends. This CDR3 comprises 18 residues. The CDR3 region is CASSPTGHPSGLGQPQHF. CDR3 in DNA: TGTGCCAGCAGCCCGACGGGACATCCCTCGGGACTAGGGCAGCCCCAGCATTTT.

This chain connects TRBV6-5 to TRBJ2-7, with D tentatively TRBD1 or TRBD2 (5 bases each). Per the germline V gene, CDR1 is MNHEY and CDR2 is SVGAGI. The CDR3 spans 15 residues. The V end was cut by 5 bases, the J end by 0 bases, with 14 bases between. The CDR3, as DNA: TGTGCCAGCAGTGGACCCGGGACCGACTCCTACGAGCAGTACTTC. It specifies CASSGPGTDSYEQYF.

The gene calls are TRBV7-2 and TRBJ2-7; the D is unclear. Germline CDR1 and CDR2: SGHTA and FQGNSA. There are 12 residues in the CDR3. V lost 1 base and J 7 bases, leaving 8 bases between the germline ends. CDR3 sequence: CASSLGREEQYF. CDR3 DNA sequence: TGTGCCAGCAGCTTAGGAAGGGAAGAGCAGTACTTC.

The chain recombines TRBV11-2 with TRBJ1-2, with D maybe TRBD1 (5 bases). This CDR3 spans 14 amino acids. The germline V gene has CDR1 SGHAT and CDR2 FQNNGV. V gave up 8 bases and J gave up 0 bases, with 13 bases separating them. Here the CDR3 reads CASSRGGANYGYTF. The CDR3 coding sequence is TGTGCCAGCTCCCGGGGCGGAGCTAACTATGGCTACACCTTC.

This clone was seen only once. The rearrangement links TRBV4-1 to TRBJ2-3, with 9 bases that match TRBD1. Germline V gives CDR1 MGHRA, CDR2 YSYEKL. The V and J ends lost 1 base and 13 bases, in that order; junction bases with no gene match: 3. The CDR3 covers 12 residues. The CDR3 loop reads CASSQAGDREYF. Written as DNA, the CDR3 is TGCGCCAGCAGCCAAGCAGGGGACAGGGAGTATTTT.

On this clone itself: Other DNA sequences of this sample code for an identical CDR3. The CDR3: CASSLGEEQFF. CDR3 nucleotides: TGTGCCAGCAGCTTAGGGGAGGAGCAGTTCTTC. The rearrangement joins TRBV11-2 to TRBJ2-1; possible D gene TRBD2, 5 bases. Per germline, CDR1 SGHAT and CDR2 FQNNGV. Deletions cut 1 base from V and 10 bases from J, with 5 bases between. CDR3 length: 11 residues. The whole variable domain, filled in from reference TRBV11-2 and TRBJ2-1, reads EAGVAQSPRYKIIEKRQSVAFWCNPISGHATLYWYQQILGQGPKLLIQFQNNGVVDDSQLPKDRFSAERLKGVDSTLKIQPAKLEDSAVYLCASSLGEEQFFGPGTRLTVL.

The count of this clone is one. The J gene is TRBJ1-5, the V gene TRBV7-9; D unresolved. Germline-derived CDR1 and CDR2 are SEHNR and FQNEAQ (reference sequence). V was shortened by 5 bases and J by 3 bases, with 5 bases between the two germline ends. The CDR3 contains 12 residues. In DNA form, the CDR3 reads TGTGCCAGCAGCATGGACAATCAGCCCCAGCATTTT. It specifies CASSMDNQPQHF.

The gene calls are TRBV7-9 and TRBJ2-2, with unresolved D. This CDR3 contains 15 residues. Trimming removed 1 base at V and 6 bases at J, with 12 bases between. Germline CDR1 SEHNR, CDR2 FQNEAQ (reference sequence). This CDR3 reads CASSLGTNMAGELFF. The CDR3 nucleotides read TGTGCCAGCAGCTTAGGAACCAACATGGCCGGGGAGCTGTTTTTT.

V usage is TRBV5-5 and J usage is TRBJ2-3, with 8 bases fitting TRBD1. The CDR3 runs 16 residues. V dropped 4 bases and J dropped 2; count of bases not matched to a gene: 9. Germline CDR1 SGHKS, CDR2 YYEKEE (reference sequence). In DNA, the CDR3 is TGTGCCAGCAGCGCCTTTGGACAGGGAATCACAGATACGCAGTATTTT. It yields the protein CASSAFGQGITDTQYF.

The J gene is TRBJ2-7, the V gene TRBV30; 12 bases line up with TRBD1. Germline V CDR1 and CDR2: GTSNPN, SVGIG (reference sequence). After removal of 1 base from V and 7 bases from J, the junction contained 8 bases not matched to a gene. The CDR3 is 15 residues long. The CDR3 sequence: CAWSAPGQGAWEQYF. CDR3 nucleotides: TGTGCCTGGAGTGCACCGGGACAGGGGGCTTGGGAGCAGTACTTC.

The chain recombines TRBV28 with TRBJ2-7; D is perhaps TRBD1 or TRBD2 (5 bases each). Germline CDR1 MDHEN, CDR2 SYDVKM. The CDR3 totals 16 residues. The V gene lost 6 bases and the J gene lost 5 bases, with 23 bases spanning the gap. This CDR3 is CASRLTSGTEKDEQYF. CDR3 DNA: TGTGCCAGCAGGCTAACATCCGGGACCGAAAAGGACGAGCAGTACTTC.

V is TRBV19 and J is TRBJ1-4; TRBD1 might be the D (5 bases). The V and J ends lost 6 bases and 0 bases respectively, with 5 bases between them. Germline V gene lookup returns CDR1 LNHDA and CDR2 SQIVND (reference sequence). CDR3 length equals 13 residues. This CDR3 is CASRQATNEKLFF. CDR3 bases: TGTGCCAGTAGACAGGCAACTAATGAAAAACTGTTTTTT.

This clone was detected only a few times. Other DNA sequences of this sample code for an identical CDR3. The chain has TRBV27 and TRBJ2-1; TRBD1 is a possible D gene (6 bases). Germline lookup yields CDR1 MNHEY and CDR2 SMNVEV (reference sequence). The CDR3 runs to 12 residues. Trimming stripped 7 bases from V and 6 bases from J, with 10 bases between. The CDR3 DNA sequence: TGTGCCAGCACCAGGGGTGGCAATGAGCAGTTCTTC. Encoded protein: CASTRGGNEQFF.

This clone showed up just once. The chain is built from TRBV29-1 and TRBJ2-2; D is perhaps TRBD1 (5 bases). Per germline, CDR1 SQVTM and CDR2 ANQGSEA. Trimming pared 1 base from V and 3 bases from J, leaving 12 bases between. The CDR3 runs to 15 residues. The CDR3 DNA sequence: TGCAGCGTTGAAGTATCAGGGTTGGACACCGGGGAGCTGTTTTTT. Translated: CSVEVSGLDTGELFF.

The chain is built from TRBV27 and TRBJ1-2; tentative D call: TRBD1 (5 bases). Germline V gives CDR1 MNHEY, CDR2 SMNVEV (reference sequence). Trimming removed 5 bases at V and 7 bases at J, with 20 bases between. The CDR3 extends over 15 amino acids. CDR3 coding DNA: TGTGCCAGCAGTCCTAATGGGGACGCGGTCGCTGGCTACACCTTC. Protein sequence: CASSPNGDAVAGYTF.

This chain links TRBV7-3 with TRBJ2-7; D unclear. Trimming took off 5 bases at V and 6 bases at J, with 23 bases between the two ends. CDR1 SGHTA and CDR2 FQGTGA come from the germline V gene. The CDR3 consists of 16 residues. CDR3 amino acids: CASSPDDANGPSEQYF. The CDR3 DNA reads as TGTGCCAGCAGCCCGGACGACGCCAACGGCCCTTCCGAGCAGTACTTC.

This chain joins TRBV27 and TRBJ2-7, with TRBD2 as a possible D gene (6 bases). The germline gives CDR1 MNHEY, CDR2 SMNVEV (reference sequence). V gave up 6 bases and J gave up 7 bases, with 13 bases separating them. This CDR3 spans 12 amino acids. The CDR3 bases are TGTGCCAGCAGCTGGAGGGGTAGGGAGCAGTACTTC. This encodes CASSWRGREQYF.

Notes on this clone: Other DNA sequences from this sample encode an identical CDR3 as well. The V gene is TRBV5-1, the J gene TRBJ1-5; the D is unclear. V lost 0 bases and J 3 bases, leaving 4 bases between the germline ends. Germline values: CDR1 SGHRS, CDR2 YFSETQ. The CDR3 extends over 13 amino acids. The CDR3 is CASSLGANQPQHF. The CDR3 nucleotides are TGCGCCAGCAGCTTGGGGGCCAATCAGCCCCAGCATTTT.

The chain employs TRBV29-1 and TRBJ2-7; 8 nucleotides align to TRBD2. This CDR3 region has 15 residues. J lost 2 bases, V lost 1 base, and 7 bases had no gene match. Germline values: CDR1 SQVTM, CDR2 ANQGSEA. The CDR3 region has the DNA TGCAGCGTTGAAGGCGGGGCGGGAGGAGCCTACGAGCAGTACTTC. This translates into CSVEGGAGGAYEQYF.

The V gene is TRBV13, the J gene TRBJ2-7; tentative D call: TRBD2 (5 bases). The length of the CDR3 is 14 residues. From germline, CDR1 is PRHDT and CDR2 FYEKMQ (reference sequence). V dropped 4 bases and J dropped 6 bases, with 16 bases sitting between them. The CDR3 sequence: CASSSPTRVGEQYF. As DNA, the CDR3 is TGTGCCAGCAGCTCACCTACGAGGGTCGGCGAGCAGTACTTC.

This chain joins TRBV9 and TRBJ2-1; 12 bases are a match to TRBD2. The germline gives CDR1 SGDLS, CDR2 YYNGEE. This CDR3 has 16 amino acids. With V trimmed by 3 bases and J by 6 bases, 7 bases remained unmatched. The DNA for the CDR3 is TGTGCCAGCAGCGGGCCTCGGACTAGCGGGACCAATGAGCAGTTCTTC. Its protein product is CASSGPRTSGTNEQFF.

The chain has TRBV11-2 and TRBJ2-5, with D tentatively TRBD2 (6 bases). V lost 5 bases, J lost 2 bases, and 12 bases lay in between. Germline loops: CDR1 SGHAT, CDR2 FQNNGV. The CDR3 runs to 14 residues. The CDR3: CASSPTSGQETQYF. Here the CDR3 DNA reads TGTGCCAGCAGCCCAACCAGCGGGCAAGAGACCCAGTACTTC. Full variable domain (outside the CDR3, taken from reference TRBV11-2 and TRBJ2-5): EAGVAQSPRYKIIEKRQSVAFWCNPISGHATLYWYQQILGQGPKLLIQFQNNGVVDDSQLPKDRFSAERLKGVDSTLKIQPAKLEDSAVYLCASSPTSGQETQYFGPGTRLLVL.

This chain uses TRBV29-1 with TRBJ2-1; perhaps D is TRBD1 or TRBD2 (7 bases each). Germline V gene lookup returns CDR1 SQVTM and CDR2 ANQGSEA. V was pared by 6 bases and J by 8 bases, with 17 bases between. The length of the CDR3 is 13 residues. The DNA of the CDR3 is TGCAGCGTATTTTCAGGGGGGGGTTATGAGCAGTTCTTC. Its translation is CSVFSGGGYEQFF.

A note on this clone: At the DNA level, this CDR3 is encoded by other sequences in the same sample as well. The chain links TRBV7-9 to TRBJ2-7; 7 bases fit TRBD2. V lost 5 bases to trimming and J lost 3 bases; unmatched junction nucleotides: 7. The germline V gene has CDR1 SEHNR and CDR2 FQNEAQ (reference sequence). This CDR3 is 14 amino acids long. CDR3 DNA sequence: TGTGCCAGCAGCCGACTAGCCGGAGGCTACGAGCAGTACTTC. This translates into CASSRLAGGYEQYF.

The chain is built from TRBV7-9 and TRBJ1-1; D ambiguous. Per the germline V gene, CDR1 is SEHNR and CDR2 is FQNEAQ (reference sequence). The germline V and J ends were trimmed by 5 bases and 0 bases, with 22 bases remaining between them. There are 18 residues in the CDR3. Here the CDR3 DNA reads TGTGCCAGCAGCCTCGTTCACTTATCGGACGACATGAACACTGAAGCTTTCTTT. As protein: CASSLVHLSDDMNTEAFF.

This clone was observed once. This chain uses TRBV14 with TRBJ2-7; 7 bases are a match to TRBD1. Germline V CDR1 and CDR2: SGHDN, FVKESK. This CDR3 is built from 14 residues. Trimming at V came to 1 base and at J to 3 bases, leaving 3 bases not matched to a gene. The CDR3 DNA is TGTGCCAGCAGCCAAGGCACAGGGGACTACGAGCAGTACTTC. The encoded protein is CASSQGTGDYEQYF.

This clone was seen a single time. The same CDR3 arises from other DNA sequences in this sample as well. The V call is TRBV9, the J call TRBJ2-1; D not certain. This CDR3 has 12 amino acids. CDR1 is SGDLS, CDR2 YYNGEE, per germline. V was cut by 7 bases and J by 0 bases, with 5 bases left in between. The CDR3 DNA sequence: TGTGCCAGCGGCGGCTCCTACAATGAGCAGTTCTTC. It yields the protein CASGGSYNEQFF.